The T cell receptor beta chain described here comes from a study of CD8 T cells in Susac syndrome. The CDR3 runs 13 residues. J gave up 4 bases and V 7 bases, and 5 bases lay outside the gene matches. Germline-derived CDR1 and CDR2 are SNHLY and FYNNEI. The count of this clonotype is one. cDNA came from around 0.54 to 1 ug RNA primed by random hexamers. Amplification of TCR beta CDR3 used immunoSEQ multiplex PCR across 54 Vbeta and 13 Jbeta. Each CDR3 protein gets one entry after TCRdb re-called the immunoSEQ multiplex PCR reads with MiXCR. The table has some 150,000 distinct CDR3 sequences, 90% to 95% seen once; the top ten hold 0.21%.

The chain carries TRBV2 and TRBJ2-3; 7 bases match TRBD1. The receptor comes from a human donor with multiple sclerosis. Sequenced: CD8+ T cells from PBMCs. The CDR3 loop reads CASMSRGSDTQYF. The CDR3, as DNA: TGTGCCAGCATGAGCAGGGGGTCAGATACGCAGTATTTT.